This T cell receptor (beta chain) came from a study of blood T cell repertoires in COVID-19. About the research overall: The United States, Italy and Spain provided the acute and convalescent COVID-19 samples.

Study processing details: For nucleated cells, counts were estimated from reference gene primer amplification. Using immunoSEQ multiplex PCR, the repertoire was profiled, and TCRdb retains in-frame clones only, with some absent. The V and J calls and clone size are taken from that table; D and trimming were inferred from the DNA. The sample includes about 160,000 clones, about 86% seen only once; the top ten take roughly 3%. This CDR3 has 10 residues. Material for sequencing was peripheral blood. The source of this sequence is a man in his 70s with acute or convalescent COVID-19. The chain carries TRBV21-1 and TRBJ2-7; TRBD2 was called by the table and not checked on the DNA. TRBV21-1 is assigned pseudogene status. CDR3 sequence reads: CATFPYEQYF. CDR3 in DNA: TGTGCCACCTTCCCCTACGAGCAGTACTTC.